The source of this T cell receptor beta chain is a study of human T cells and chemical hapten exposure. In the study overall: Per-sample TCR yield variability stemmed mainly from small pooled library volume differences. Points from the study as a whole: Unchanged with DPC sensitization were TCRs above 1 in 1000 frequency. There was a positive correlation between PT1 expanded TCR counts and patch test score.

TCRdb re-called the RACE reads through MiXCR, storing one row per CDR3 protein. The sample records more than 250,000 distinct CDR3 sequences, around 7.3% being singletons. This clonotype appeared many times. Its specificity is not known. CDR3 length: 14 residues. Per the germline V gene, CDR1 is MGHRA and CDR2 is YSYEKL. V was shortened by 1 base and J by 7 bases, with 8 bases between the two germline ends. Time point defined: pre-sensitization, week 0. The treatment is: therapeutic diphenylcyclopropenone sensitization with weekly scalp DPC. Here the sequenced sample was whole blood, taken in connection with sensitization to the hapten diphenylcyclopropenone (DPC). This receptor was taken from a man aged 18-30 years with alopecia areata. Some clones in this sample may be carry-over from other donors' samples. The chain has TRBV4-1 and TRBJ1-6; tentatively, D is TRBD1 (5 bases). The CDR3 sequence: CASSQAGYNSPLHF. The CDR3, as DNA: TGCGCCAGCAGCCAAGCAGGGTACAATTCACCCCTCCACTTT.